The next 26 T cell receptor beta chains were all read from a single sample in a study of human T cells and chemical hapten exposure listed by TCRdb under 2021. Explained via the paper, the time point label denotes: patch test 2, 6 weeks after DPC sensitization. This specimen's treatment or condition label, interpreted: therapeutic diphenylcyclopropenone sensitization with weekly scalp DPC. The library was produced with RACE. Sequenced using a NextSeq 500. In-frame beta chains were kept once TCRdb had trimmed the public reads at Q25 with fastp and called clones with MiXCR. Each entry merges the rows of one CDR3 protein and shows their most common DNA and genes. The sample includes some 81,000 distinct CDR3 sequences, with roughly 11% observed a single time. Together, the top ten hold 1.6% of the sample. Sequenced material: whole blood, taken in connection with sensitization to the hapten diphenylcyclopropenone (DPC). These receptor sequences come from a young man with alopecia areata. Some clones in this sample may be carry-over from other donors' samples.

This clonotype was seen ten or more times. The chain uses TRBV18 and TRBJ1-1; a weak D match, TRBD1 (5 bases). Germline V gene sequence: CDR1 KGHSH, CDR2 LQKENI. The CDR3 length is 14 residues. The germline V and J ends were trimmed by 3 bases and 11 bases, with 19 bases remaining between them. The chain's CDR3 is CASSPIQGQMRAFF. The DNA for the CDR3 is TGTGCCAGCTCACCGATACAAGGACAAATGAGGGCTTTCTTT. Filled out from reference TRBV18 and TRBJ1-1, the complete variable domain reads NAGVMQNPRHLVRRRGQEARLRCSPMKGHSHVYWYRQLPEEGLKFMVYLQKENIIDESGMPKERFSAEFPKEGPSILRIQQVVRGDSAAYFCASSPIQGQMRAFFGQGTRLTVV.

The table lists this clonotype with many counts. The chain employs TRBV5-1 and TRBJ2-5, with 8 positions matching TRBD2. V was pared by 4 bases and J by 3 bases, with 5 bases of the junction left unmatched. Germline V lookup: CDR1 SGHRS, CDR2 YFSETQ. The CDR3 loop spans 14 amino acids. This CDR3 is CASSTGTREETQYF. The CDR3 DNA reads TGCGCCAGCAGCACCGGGACTAGAGAAGAGACCCAGTACTTC.

This chain uses TRBV29-1 with TRBJ2-3; no definite D call. Between the trimmed V and J ends, which lost 4 bases and 2 bases, there was a span of 10 bases. Germline V lookup: CDR1 SQVTM, CDR2 ANQGSEA. The CDR3 runs to 13 residues. The DNA for the CDR3 is TGCAGCGTTGCAGGTCGGTCCACAGATACGCAGTATTTT. Residues: CSVAGRSTDTQYF.

The chain has TRBV7-2 and TRBJ2-1, with TRBD1 identical over 7 bases. This CDR3 spans 14 amino acids. Germline CDR1 is SGHTA and CDR2 is FQGNSA. J lost 9 bases, V lost 1 base, and 6 bases had no gene match. In nucleotides, the CDR3 is TGTGCCAGCAGCTTAGTCCACAGGGGCGGTGAGCAGTTCTTC. Translated, it gives CASSLVHRGGEQFF.

This clonotype has more than one count but fewer than ten. The V gene is TRBV4-3, the J gene TRBJ1-1; D possibly corresponds to TRBD1 (5 bases). The germline V gene encodes CDR1 LGHNA and CDR2 YSLEER. The CDR3 length is 17 residues. Trimming shortened V by 0 bases and J by 2 bases, and 16 bases separated the two germline ends. CDR3 nucleotides: TGCGCCAGCAGCCAAGAATTTAGGGGCGTCCGTAACACTGAAGCTTTCTTT. This encodes CASSQEFRGVRNTEAFF.

This clonotype appeared many times. The chain employs TRBV27 and TRBJ2-7; 10 nucleotides align to TRBD1. The ends lost 2 bases at V and 3 bases at J; junction bases unmatched: 7. The CDR3 covers 16 residues. Germline CDR1 is MNHEY and CDR2 is SMNVEV (reference sequence). This CDR3 reads CASSLNRDRGGYEQYF. CDR3 coding DNA: TGTGCCAGCAGTTTAAACCGGGACAGGGGCGGCTACGAGCAGTACTTC.

This clonotype was seen many times. The chain combines TRBV4-3 with TRBJ2-6; 10 bases match TRBD1. Germline lookup yields CDR1 LGHNA and CDR2 YSLEER. The CDR3 is made up of 16 amino acids. The V and J ends lost 1 base and 5 bases, in that order; junction bases with no gene match: 2. The CDR3 loop reads CASSQGDRGRANVLTF. In nucleotides, the CDR3 is TGCGCCAGCAGCCAAGGGGACAGGGGAAGGGCCAACGTCCTGACTTTC.

This clonotype was observed a few times. The chain is built from TRBV4-3 and TRBJ2-2; 9 bases match TRBD1. This CDR3 has 17 amino acids. Per germline, CDR1 LGHNA and CDR2 YSLEER. V shed 3 bases, J shed 4 bases, and the junction held 9 bases outside the gene matches. The CDR3 protein is CASSQVAGTGLTGELFF. CDR3 nucleotide sequence: TGCGCCAGCAGCCAGGTCGCCGGGACAGGGCTCACCGGGGAGCTGTTTTTT.

This clonotype occurred many times. CDR3 amino acids: CASSFGRGTNEKLFF. CDR3 nucleotide sequence: TGTGCCAGCAGCTTCGGACGGGGAACTAATGAAAAACTGTTTTTT. The V and J genes are TRBV7-9 and TRBJ1-4; D unclear. V lost 3 bases and J 1 base, leaving 9 bases between the germline ends. CDR3 length: 15 residues. Germline V gene lookup returns CDR1 SEHNR and CDR2 FQNEAQ (reference sequence). Complete variable domain (other parts from reference TRBV7-9 and TRBJ1-4): DTGVSQNPRHKITKRGQNVTFRCDPISEHNRLYWYRQTLGQGPEFLTYFQNEAQLEKSRLLSDRFSAERPKGSFSTLEIQRTEQGDSAMYLCASSFGRGTNEKLFFGSGTQLSVL.

V and J are TRBV10-1 and TRBJ1-1; D unresolved. CDR1 is WNHNN, CDR2 SYGVQD, per germline (reference sequence). Trimming pared 2 bases from V and 5 bases from J, leaving 15 bases between. The CDR3 covers 15 residues. CDR3 nucleotide sequence: TGCGCCAGCAGTGAGGCGAGGGTCGGGATGACTGAAGCTTTCTTT. The encoded protein is CASSEARVGMTEAFF.

The gene calls are TRBV3-1 and TRBJ1-2; D is possibly TRBD1 (5 bases). This CDR3 region has 17 residues. V was cut by 1 base and J by 5 bases, with 20 bases left in between. CDR1 is LGHDT, CDR2 YNNKEL, per germline (reference sequence). In DNA, the CDR3 is TGTGCCAGCAGCCAAGTGGGGACGGTGGACTTCTCATATGGCTACACCTTC. Translation: CASSQVGTVDFSYGYTF.

This clonotype has a count of ten or more. The CDR3 DNA follows: TGTGCCAGCAGTGAAAATTTCGAGGGCCAGCCCCAGCATTTT. Amino acid sequence: CASSENFEGQPQHF. This chain uses TRBV27 with TRBJ1-5; D is undetermined. V lost 5 bases to trimming and J lost 7 bases, with 15 bases between them. This CDR3 has 14 residues. Germline V gene lookup returns CDR1 MNHEY and CDR2 SMNVEV (reference sequence).

This clonotype was found a few times. This rearrangement joins TRBV10-3 to TRBJ2-3; TRBD2 matches 8 bases. After removal of 5 bases from V and 4 bases from J, the junction contained 8 bases not matched to a gene. Looked up from germline, CDR1 is ENHRY and CDR2 is SYGVKD. This CDR3 contains 15 residues. The CDR3 nucleotides read TGTGCCATCAGTTCTGGGCGGGGGGCCTCAGATACGCAGTATTTT. It encodes CAISSGRGASDTQYF.

The V and J genes are TRBV11-2 and TRBJ1-3; D ambiguous. V was cut by 6 bases and J by 3 bases, with 15 bases left in between. This CDR3 is built from 15 residues. Per germline, CDR1 SGHAT and CDR2 FQNNGV. The CDR3 loop is CASSHGKVSGNTIYF. Written as DNA, the CDR3 is TGTGCCAGCAGTCACGGCAAGGTCAGTGGAAACACCATATATTTT. The variable domain in full, with the rest retrieved from reference TRBV11-2 and TRBJ1-3, is EAGVAQSPRYKIIEKRQSVAFWCNPISGHATLYWYQQILGQGPKLLIQFQNNGVVDDSQLPKDRFSAERLKGVDSTLKIQPAKLEDSAVYLCASSHGKVSGNTIYFGEGSWLTVV.

The chain combines TRBV6-6 with TRBJ2-5; D may be TRBD1 or TRBD2 (6 bases each). The V end was cut by 0 bases, the J end by 5 bases, with 16 bases between. Germline CDR1 MNHNY, CDR2 SVGAGI (reference sequence). The CDR3 is made up of 16 amino acids. The CDR3 DNA reads as TGTGCCAGCAGTTACTCGAGCTCGGGGGCCGGGGAGACCCAGTACTTC. Translating it yields CASSYSSSGAGETQYF.

The J gene is TRBJ1-2, the V gene TRBV20-1, with no clear D. Trimming shortened V by 0 bases and J by 8 bases, and 19 bases separated the two germline ends. In germline, CDR1 is DFQATT, CDR2 SNEGSKA (reference sequence). There are 15 residues in the CDR3. CDR3 in amino acids: CSARDPGLDSRGYTF. Written as DNA, the CDR3 is TGCAGTGCTAGAGATCCAGGATTGGATTCGCGAGGCTACACCTTC.

This clonotype was counted many times. The chain joins TRBV7-3 to TRBJ2-5; D not resolved. The CDR3 consists of 14 residues. Germline V gives CDR1 SGHTA, CDR2 FQGTGA. V gave up 3 bases and J gave up 2 bases, with 10 bases separating them. Here the CDR3 reads CASSLGWQQETQYF. In nucleotides, the CDR3 is TGTGCCAGCAGCTTGGGGTGGCAGCAAGAGACCCAGTACTTC.

This clonotype was seen ten or more times. This sequence joins TRBV28 and TRBJ2-1; perhaps D is TRBD1 or TRBD2 (6 bases each). The germline V gene has CDR1 MDHEN and CDR2 SYDVKM. V lost 5 bases and J lost 5, with 19 bases in between. The CDR3 runs to 16 residues. CDR3 bases: TGTGCCAGCAGTCCGTTGTGGGGGGCGGTCGACAATGAGCAGTTCTTC. Translating gives CASSPLWGAVDNEQFF.

This clonotype was observed a few times. The chain is built from TRBV6-6 and TRBJ2-5, with 8 bases matching TRBD1. V shed 2 bases and J 9 bases; nucleotides not matched to a gene: 2. The V gene's germline CDR1 is MNHNY and CDR2 SVGAGI (reference sequence). The CDR3 is 12 residues long. The CDR3, as DNA: TGTGCCAGCAGTTACCGACAGGGGTCCCAGTACTTC. Amino acid sequence: CASSYRQGSQYF.

This chain links TRBV3-1 with TRBJ1-2; tentatively, D is TRBD1 (5 bases). CDR3 length: 14 residues. Trimming left V 5 bases short and J 4 bases short, with 14 bases between. Germline-derived CDR1 and CDR2 are LGHDT and YNNKEL (reference sequence). In DNA, the CDR3 is TGTGCCAGCAGCAGAGCCGGGACGGGCTATGGCTACACCTTC. It encodes CASSRAGTGYGYTF.

This clonotype showed up just a few times. The gene calls are TRBV12-3 or TRBV12-4 and TRBJ2-3; D may be TRBD2 (6 bases). Between the trimmed V and J ends, which lost 6 bases and 6 bases, there was a span of 16 bases. The length of the CDR3 is 14 residues. CDR3 sequence (DNA): TGTGCCAGCAGCCCGGGGGTCAGGTTGGATACGCAGTATTTT. It is translated as CASSPGVRLDTQYF.

This clonotype has only a few counts. This chain connects TRBV7-9 to TRBJ2-7; 8 bases match TRBD1. CDR1 and CDR2 from the germline V gene are SEHNR and FQNEAQ (reference sequence). V shed 6 bases and J 2 bases; nucleotides not matched to a gene: 6. The CDR3 has 14 amino acids. CDR3 coding DNA: TGTGCCAGCAGAGGCGGGACAGGCACCTACGAGCAGTACGTC. This sequence encodes CASRGGTGTYEQYV.

The chain couples TRBV6-1 to TRBJ1-5; D possibly corresponds to TRBD1 (6 bases). The CDR3 contains 17 residues. V lost 8 bases and J 2 bases, leaving 22 bases between the germline ends. The germline CDR1 and CDR2 sequences are MNHNS and SASEGT. The CDR3 spells CASGTLARSFGNQPQHF. Written as DNA, the CDR3 is TGTGCCAGCGGGACATTGGCGCGTTCTTTCGGCAATCAGCCCCAGCATTTT.

This CDR3 is CASSQDSSYGYTF. The CDR3 coding sequence is TGTGCCAGCAGCCAAGATAGCAGCTATGGCTACACCTTC. This chain connects TRBV3-1 to TRBJ1-2, with D uncertain. The CDR3 consists of 13 residues. Germline V CDR1 and CDR2: LGHDT, YNNKEL (reference sequence). V gave up 0 bases and J gave up 4 bases, with 6 bases separating them.

The J gene is TRBJ2-3, the V gene TRBV6-6; a weak D match, TRBD2 (5 bases). The germline gives CDR1 MNHNY, CDR2 SVGAGI (reference sequence). V lost 7 bases to trimming and J lost 4 bases, with 21 bases between them. The CDR3 contains 16 residues. CDR3 residues: CASTLEGTTRPDTQYF. For the CDR3, the DNA is TGTGCCAGCACCCTCGAGGGTACGACTCGGCCAGATACGCAGTATTTT.

This clonotype was seen more than once but under ten times. The gene calls are TRBV12-5 and TRBJ2-2, with 8 bases that match TRBD1. CDR1 and CDR2 from the germline V gene are LGHNT and FRNRAP. V trimming: 3 bases; J trimming: 9 bases; junction bases outside the gene matches: 12. The CDR3 has 16 residues. The CDR3 region is CASGFGGQGFRRELFF. The CDR3 nucleotides read TGTGCTAGTGGTTTTGGTGGACAGGGCTTTCGCCGGGAGCTGTTTTTT.